This entry lists 31 T cell receptor beta chains sequenced from one sample in a study of control samples from healthy donors and cancer patients. Data came from immunoSEQ multiplex PCR; TCRdb stores just in-frame clones and leaves some out. The sample shows some 130,000 clones, roughly 90% of them seen only once. Sequencing was performed on blood. The receptors stem from a woman aged 45-60 years in good health.

This chain connects TRBV7-2 to TRBJ1-5; D ambiguous. Trimming stripped 6 bases from V and 3 bases from J, with 12 bases between. The germline V gene has CDR1 SGHTA and CDR2 FQGNSA. The CDR3 is made up of 14 amino acids. In DNA, the CDR3 is TGTGCCAGCAGTCAAGCGGGAGTCAATCAGCCCCAGCATTTT. Translated, it gives CASSQAGVNQPQHF.

The chain combines TRBV21-1 with TRBJ1-2. TRBV21-1 is reported as a pseudogene. The CDR3 spans 12 residues. CDR3 loop: CASSNWGSSYTF. As DNA, the CDR3 is TGTGCCAGCAGCAATTGGGGGTCGAGCTACACCTTC.

The J gene is TRBJ1-2, the V gene TRBV19; D is unresolved. Per the germline V gene, CDR1 is LNHDA and CDR2 is SQIVND (reference sequence). Trimming cost V 5 bases and J 6 bases, with 10 bases left between them. The CDR3 runs 12 residues. CDR3 loop: CASSEEYHGYTF. The CDR3, as DNA: TGTGCCAGTAGTGAAGAATATCATGGCTACACCTTC.

The chain couples TRBV3-1 (or the pseudogene TRBV3-2) to TRBJ2-7, with D possibly TRBD2 on 6 matching bases. Germline CDR1 reads LGHDT; CDR2 reads YNNKEL (reference sequence). V lost 4 bases to trimming and J lost 4 bases, with 8 bases between them. The CDR3 totals 12 residues. The DNA for the CDR3 is TGTGCCAGCAGCCGGGGGACTTACGAGCAGTACTTC. It codes for CASSRGTYEQYF.

This chain uses TRBV5-6 with TRBJ1-6; tentatively, D is TRBD1 (5 bases). Deletions cut 4 bases from V and 10 bases from J, with 15 bases between. The CDR3 is made up of 14 amino acids. The germline V gene has CDR1 SGHDT and CDR2 YYEEEE. The CDR3 sequence is CASSRGALGSPLHF. The DNA of the CDR3 is TGTGCCAGCAGCAGAGGGGCGTTGGGGTCACCCCTCCACTTT.

The V call is TRBV9, the J call TRBJ1-1, with a possible D match to TRBD1 (6 bases). CDR1 and CDR2 from the germline V gene are SGDLS and YYNGEE. The V end lost 4 bases, the J end lost 3 bases, and 16 bases lay between the germline ends. This CDR3 has 15 amino acids. The CDR3, as DNA: TGTGCCAGCAGCCCTCCGAAGGGGGTGTACACTGAAGCTTTCTTT. Translated: CASSPPKGVYTEAFF.

The chain joins TRBV7-9 to TRBJ2-7, with D maybe TRBD1 (5 bases). The CDR3 covers 12 residues. CDR1 is SEHNR and CDR2 is FQNEAQ in the germline V gene (reference sequence). V was cut by 2 bases and J by 10 bases, with 12 bases left in between. The CDR3 loop is CASSLPQATQYF. The CDR3 nucleotides are TGTGCCAGCAGCTTACCACAGGCTACCCAGTACTTC.

This sequence joins TRBV18 and TRBJ1-5; D perhaps matches TRBD1 (5 bases). Germline V gene lookup returns CDR1 KGHSH and CDR2 LQKENI. V lost 4 bases, J lost 2 bases, and 18 bases lay in between. This CDR3 spans 17 amino acids. CDR3 region: CASSLSKPGLGNQPQHF. In DNA, the CDR3 is TGTGCCAGCTCACTATCCAAGCCGGGACTCGGCAATCAGCCCCAGCATTTT.

The CDR3 coding sequence is TGTGCCAGCAGTTACGGGGTGACGGGCCCTGAAGCTTTCTTT. Translated, it gives CASSYGVTGPEAFF. The chain is built from TRBV6-2 or TRBV6-3 and TRBJ1-1; D remains ambiguous. Germline V gene sequence: CDR1 MNHEY, CDR2 SVGEGT. CDR3 length equals 14 residues. V was trimmed by 2 bases and J by 6 bases, leaving 13 bases between them.

V and J are TRBV2 and TRBJ2-1; D may correspond to TRBD1 or TRBD2 (5 bases each). The CDR3 has 13 amino acids. V lost 7 bases, J lost 3 bases, and 10 bases lay in between. Germline assignment: CDR1 SNHLY and CDR2 FYNNEI. The CDR3 DNA sequence: TGTGCCAGCACCGGGACGGACTACAATGAGCAGTTCTTC. Translating gives CASTGTDYNEQFF.

The chain recombines TRBV14 with TRBJ2-7; tentatively, D is TRBD2 (6 bases). Trimming shortened V by 3 bases and J by 3 bases, and 12 bases separated the two germline ends. The CDR3 spans 14 residues. The V gene's germline CDR1 is SGHDN and CDR2 FVKESK. In DNA form, the CDR3 reads TGTGCCAGCAGCCAGCGGGACGGAGACTACGAGCAGTACTTC. This translates into CASSQRDGDYEQYF.

This chain uses TRBV7-9 with TRBJ1-2, with D uncertain. Trimming pared 5 bases from V and 8 bases from J, leaving 9 bases between. This CDR3 contains 11 residues. The germline CDR1 and CDR2 sequences are SEHNR and FQNEAQ (reference sequence). The CDR3 is CASSGFPGYTF. The CDR3 DNA reads as TGTGCCAGCAGCGGGTTCCCAGGCTACACCTTC.

This clone was seen at least ten times. V gene TRBV5-4 combines with J gene TRBJ1-6, with D uncertain. The CDR3 has 16 amino acids. Trimming stripped 0 bases from V and 4 bases from J, with 11 bases between. CDR1 and CDR2 from the germline V gene are SGHNT and YYREEE (reference sequence). CDR3 DNA sequence: TGTGCCAGCAGCTTGGTAGCAGCTTCATATAATTCACCCCTCCACTTT. Translated: CASSLVAASYNSPLHF. The entire variable domain, with the rest obtained from reference TRBV5-4 and TRBJ1-6, is as follows: ETGVTQSPTHLIKTRGQQVTLRCSSQSGHNTVSWYQQALGQGPQFIFQYYREEENGRGNFPPRFSGLQFPNYSSELNVNALELDDSALYLCASSLVAASYNSPLHFGNGTRLTVT.

The chain employs TRBV10-3 and TRBJ1-2; D may be TRBD1 (5 bases). Germline V gene lookup returns CDR1 ENHRY and CDR2 SYGVKD. This CDR3 is 14 amino acids long. Trimming pared 11 bases from V and 6 bases from J, leaving 22 bases between. CDR3 protein: CASGRGAGENGYTF. In DNA, the CDR3 is TGTGCCTCAGGGAGGGGCGCCGGAGAAAATGGCTACACCTTC.

This chain joins TRBV12-3 or TRBV12-4 and TRBJ2-2; the match to TRBD1 covers 8 bases. The V gene end was trimmed by 6 bases and the J gene end by 5 bases; junction bases not matched to a gene: 2. The CDR3 is 13 residues long. CDR3 bases: TGTGCCAGCAGCAGGACAGGGACCGGGGAGCTGTTTTTT. This codes for CASSRTGTGELFF.

The chain joins TRBV2 to TRBJ1-1, with D tentatively TRBD1 (5 bases). Germline V lookup: CDR1 SNHLY, CDR2 FYNNEI. The CDR3 sequence is 14 residues long. The CDR3 sequence is CARYPAGWNTEAFF. CDR3 nucleotides: TGTGCACGATACCCGGCAGGGTGGAACACTGAAGCTTTCTTT.

The chain combines TRBV19 with TRBJ2-3; 7 bases agree with TRBD1. Per the germline V gene, CDR1 is LNHDA and CDR2 is SQIVND (reference sequence). This CDR3 contains 16 residues. V dropped 4 bases and J dropped 0; count of bases not matched to a gene: 7. CDR3: CASSTPGGFSTDTQYF. CDR3 in DNA: TGTGCCAGTAGTACTCCAGGGGGATTTAGCACAGATACGCAGTATTTT.

This clone occurred a few times. The chain combines TRBV6-4 with TRBJ2-1; D is perhaps TRBD2 (6 bases). The germline CDR1 and CDR2 sequences are MRHNA and SNTAGT. With 7 bases removed from V and 6 bases from J, the gap between germline ends came to 13 bases. There are 13 residues in the CDR3. This CDR3 reads CASTNGTANEQFF. CDR3 nucleotides: TGTGCCAGCACCAACGGGACTGCCAATGAGCAGTTCTTC.

The chain combines TRBV29-1 with TRBJ1-2; TRBD1 aligns across 9 bases. V lost 1 base to trimming and J lost 2 bases; unmatched junction nucleotides: 2. CDR3 length: 14 residues. The germline V gene has CDR1 SQVTM and CDR2 ANQGSEA. The CDR3 reads CSVEGGTGNYGYTF. The CDR3 bases are TGCAGCGTTGAAGGGGGGACAGGGAACTATGGCTACACCTTC. The full variable domain, in which reference TRBV29-1 and TRBJ1-2 provide the parts outside the CDR3, is SAVISQKPSRDICQRGTSLTIQCQVDSQVTMMFWYRQQPGQSLTLIATANQGSEATYESGFVIDKFPISRPNLTFSTLTVSNMSPEDSSIYLCSVEGGTGNYGYTFGSGTRLTVV.

The chain links TRBV19 to TRBJ1-1; D is ambiguous. This CDR3 is 15 amino acids long. The germline V gene encodes CDR1 LNHDA and CDR2 SQIVND (reference sequence). Trimming took off 6 bases at V and 1 base at J, with 15 bases between the two ends. Here the CDR3 reads CASSRRGLGNTEAFF. The CDR3 nucleotides are TGTGCCAGTAGCCGTCGAGGGTTGGGGAACACTGAAGCTTTCTTT.

The chain links TRBV5-1 to TRBJ2-5, with D perhaps matching TRBD1 (5 bases). The CDR3 runs to 16 residues. Germline V lookup: CDR1 SGHRS, CDR2 YFSETQ. V gave up 2 bases and J gave up 3 bases, with 17 bases separating them. The CDR3 sequence: CASSFARGSLEETQYF. In nucleotides, the CDR3 is TGCGCCAGCAGCTTCGCTAGGGGCAGCTTAGAAGAGACCCAGTACTTC.

The chain joins TRBV4-2 to TRBJ2-1; D gene unclear. Germline-derived CDR1 and CDR2 are LGHNA and YNFKEQ. The CDR3 is 13 residues long. V gave up 1 base and J gave up 8 bases, with 9 bases separating them. CDR3 in amino acids: CASSQAPMDEQFF. CDR3 sequence (DNA): TGTGCCAGCAGCCAAGCCCCCATGGATGAGCAGTTCTTC.

The chain combines TRBV3-1 (or the pseudogene TRBV3-2) with TRBJ1-1; weak D call: TRBD1 (5 bases). V lost 1 base to trimming and J lost 1 base, with 10 bases between them. This CDR3 has 15 amino acids. Germline V gives CDR1 LGHDT, CDR2 YNNKEL (reference sequence). The CDR3 spells CASSQGDVWNTEAFF. CDR3 nucleotides: TGTGCCAGCAGCCAAGGGGACGTTTGGAACACTGAAGCTTTCTTT.

The chain has TRBV2 and TRBJ2-1; unclear D gene. Trimming cost V 5 bases and J 0 bases, with 11 bases left between them. Per germline, CDR1 SNHLY and CDR2 FYNNEI. This CDR3 contains 15 residues. The CDR3 DNA follows: TGTGCCAGCAGTCCACGTGCCAGCTCCTACAATGAGCAGTTCTTC. It specifies CASSPRASSYNEQFF.

In DNA, the CDR3 is TGCAGTGCTAGTTTCCTGTCCGCCGTGAGTAGGGAGCAGTACTTC. The encoded protein is CSASFLSAVSREQYF. The chain joins TRBV20-1 to TRBJ2-7; D gene uncertain. The CDR3 is 15 residues long. Between the trimmed V and J ends, which lost 3 bases and 7 bases, there was a span of 22 bases. Per germline, CDR1 DFQATT and CDR2 SNEGSKA (reference sequence).

This sequence joins TRBV18 and TRBJ2-2, with TRBD2 identical over 10 bases. The CDR3 is 16 amino acids. Germline-derived CDR1 and CDR2 are KGHSH and LQKENI. The ends lost 2 bases at V and 5 bases at J; junction bases unmatched: 5. The CDR3 DNA follows: TGTGCCAGCTCACCATTAGCGGGAGGAGAGACCGGGGAGCTGTTTTTT. It yields the protein CASSPLAGGETGELFF.

This rearrangement joins TRBV6-5 to TRBJ1-2; D is unresolved. Germline V CDR1 and CDR2: MNHEY, SVGAGI. This CDR3 has 14 amino acids. Between the trimmed V and J ends, which lost 8 bases and 8 bases, there was a span of 21 bases. The CDR3 nucleotides are TGTGCCAGCCGGATCGAGGGCTGGACCGGGGGCTACACCTTC. This encodes CASRIEGWTGGYTF.

V gene TRBV7-6 combines with J gene TRBJ2-2, with D unclear. V was pared by 3 bases and J by 1 base, with 12 bases between. The V gene's germline CDR1 is SGHVS and CDR2 FNYEAQ. The CDR3 length is 16 residues. The CDR3 DNA sequence: TGTGCCAGCAGCTTGTCCGGCGGTGAGAACACCGGGGAGCTGTTTTTT. It codes for CASSLSGGENTGELFF.

V gene TRBV6-4 combines with J gene TRBJ2-2, with 10 bases that match TRBD1. J gave up 5 bases and V 6 bases, and 9 bases lay outside the gene matches. The V gene's germline CDR1 is MRHNA and CDR2 SNTAGT. The CDR3 contains 16 residues. CDR3 nucleotides: TGTGCCAGCAGCCGGTCGGGACAGGGGTTAACCGGGGAGCTGTTTTTT. Residues: CASSRSGQGLTGELFF.

The chain uses TRBV11-2 and TRBJ2-5; D is possibly TRBD2 (7 bases). The CDR3 runs to 13 residues. The germline CDR1 and CDR2 sequences are SGHAT and FQNNGV. V gave up 10 bases and J gave up 7 bases, with 19 bases separating them. CDR3 sequence (DNA): TGTGCCACCGAAGGGGGGGGGATTGGGACCCAGTACTTC. It codes for CATEGGGIGTQYF.

CDR3 nucleotides: TGTGCCAGCAGCCAAGGAGGGAATCGTGAAAAACTGTTTTTT. It encodes CASSQGGNREKLFF. The chain links TRBV3-1 (or the pseudogene TRBV3-2) to TRBJ1-4; no clear D. The germline gives CDR1 LGHDT, CDR2 YNNKEL (reference sequence). The CDR3 length is 14 residues. V was shortened by 1 base and J by 7 bases, with 10 bases between the two germline ends.